This TCR beta chain was recovered during a study of T cell changes during pregnancy in multiple sclerosis. This table comes from immunoSEQ multiplex PCR, and its TCRdb copy is limited to in-frame clones, with some not included. The sample shows roughly 18,000 clones, over 80% of them seen only once. Specimen: CD8+ T cells from peripheral blood mononuclear cells, collected after pregnancy. This clonotype was sampled from a female donor in good health, enrolled as a control in a pregnancy study.

CDR3 sequence reads: CAGRDYGYTF. The CDR3 nucleotides are TGCGCCGGGAGGGACTATGGCTACACCTTC. The chain combines TRBV29-1 with TRBJ1-2; no clear D. Germline V CDR1 and CDR2: SQVTM, ANQGSEA. This CDR3 region has 10 residues. Full variable domain (remainder filled in from reference TRBV29-1 and TRBJ1-2): SAVISQKPSRDICQRGTSLTIQCQVDSQVTMMFWYRQQPGQSLTLIATANQGSEATYESGFVIDKFPISRPNLTFSTLTVSNMSPEDSSIYLCAGRDYGYTFGSGTRLTVV.